Below, one T cell receptor (beta chain) is given with its context. Its specificity is unknown. The data were obtained in a study of T cell responses to AZD1222 COVID-19 vaccine. Germline V lookup: CDR1 LGHNA, CDR2 YNFKEQ. This CDR3 has 16 amino acids. The germline V and J ends were trimmed by 0 bases and 6 bases, with 14 bases remaining between them. Broader study findings: The reported proportion of spike-specific TCRs targeting unmutated variant regions was nearly half.

The method was immunoSEQ multiplex PCR; TCRdb's version includes in-frame clones alone and lacks a portion of them. This table has 110,000 to 150,000 clones, around 90% appearing once. This clonotype originated in an adult in good health. The specimen comprised peripheral blood, sampled on day 0 of AZD1222 vaccination. V and J are TRBV4-2 and TRBJ2-2; unclear D gene. CDR3 loop: CASSQDFGLSSGELFF. The CDR3 nucleotides are TGTGCCAGCAGCCAAGACTTCGGTCTTTCCTCCGGGGAGCTGTTTTTT.